This TCR beta chain was recovered during a study of blood T cell repertoires in COVID-19. Clinical history reported by participants formed the basis on which cohorts were assigned. Germline V gives CDR1 SGDLS, CDR2 YYNGEE. The V and J ends lost 3 bases and 8 bases respectively, with 12 bases between them. This CDR3 contains 13 residues. Produced via immunoSEQ multiplex PCR; TCRdb's table is partial and in-frame only. The table has a few hundred thousand clones, just under 90% seen once. The V call is TRBV9, the J call TRBJ2-1; D gene unclear. Sequenced input: PBMCs or T cells enriched from blood (not recorded which). The origin of this receptor is a woman in her 50s who had been exposed to COVID-19. The CDR3 bases are TGTGCCAGCAGCGGAGCCCCATCGGATGAGCAGTTCTTC. It encodes CASSGAPSDEQFF.